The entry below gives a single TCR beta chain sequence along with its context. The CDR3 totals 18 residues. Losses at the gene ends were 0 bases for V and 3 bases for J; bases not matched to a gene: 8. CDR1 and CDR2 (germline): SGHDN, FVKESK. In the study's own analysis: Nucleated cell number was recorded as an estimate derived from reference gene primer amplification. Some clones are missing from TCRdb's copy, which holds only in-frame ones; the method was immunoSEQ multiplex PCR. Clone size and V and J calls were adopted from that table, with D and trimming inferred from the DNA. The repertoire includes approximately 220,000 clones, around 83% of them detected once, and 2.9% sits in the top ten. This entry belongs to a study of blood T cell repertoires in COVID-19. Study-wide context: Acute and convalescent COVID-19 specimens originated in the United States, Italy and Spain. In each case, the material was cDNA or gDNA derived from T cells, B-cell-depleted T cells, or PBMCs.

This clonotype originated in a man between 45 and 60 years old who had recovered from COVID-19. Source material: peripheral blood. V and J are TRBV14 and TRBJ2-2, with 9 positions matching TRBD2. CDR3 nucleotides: TGTGCCAGCAGCCAAGAGGGTAGCGGGAGTATGTACACCGGGGAGCTGTTTTTT. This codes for CASSQEGSGSMYTGELFF.